What follows describes a single T cell receptor beta chain. The sample comes from a study of blood T cell repertoires in COVID-19. Study as a whole: There were acute and convalescent COVID-19 samples, and they came from the United States, Italy and Spain.

The V segment lost 4 bases and the J segment 2 bases; nucleotides outside the gene matches: 1. This CDR3 has 13 residues. In germline, CDR1 is SQVTM, CDR2 ANQGSEA. TCRdb keeps only in-frame clones here, not all; method: immunoSEQ multiplex PCR. This table has hundreds of thousands of clones, 88% appearing once. The specimen sequenced was peripheral blood. This sequence joins TRBV29-1 and TRBJ2-1; 8 bases are shared with TRBD1. The receptor comes from a woman in her twenties or thirties with COVID-19, enrolled during active disease. The DNA for the CDR3 is TGCAGCGTTGGGACAGGGACCTACAATGAGCAGTTCTTC. Its protein product is CSVGTGTYNEQFF.